The next 19 T cell receptor beta chains were all read from a single sample in a study of beta chain features in type 1 diabetes. TCRB transcripts that were expressed got sequenced, as all of the isolated RNA had been reverse transcribed. Assay used: immunoSEQ multiplex PCR; TCRdb lists only in-frame clones, some missing. The sample gives around 330,000 clones, 9.5% to 12% of which show up once; 0.015% to 0.02% is in the top ten. The sequenced sample was naive CD4+ T cells from blood. All receptors derive from a woman aged 25 to 39 in good health.

This clone was observed a few times. V is TRBV29-1 and J is TRBJ2-4, with 7 bases fitting TRBD1. The germline gives CDR1 SQVTM, CDR2 ANQGSEA. The CDR3 runs 14 residues. The V segment lost 3 bases and the J segment 6 bases; nucleotides outside the gene matches: 8. The CDR3 DNA sequence: TGCAGCGTTGATGCCCCGGACAGGACAAACATTCAGTACTTC. Translated, it gives CSVDAPDRTNIQYF.

This clone has only a few counts. The chain couples TRBV10-3 to TRBJ2-5, with D perhaps matching TRBD2 (5 bases). CDR1 is ENHRY, CDR2 SYGVKD, per germline. V lost 3 bases to trimming and J lost 5 bases, with 13 bases between them. The CDR3 is 14 amino acids. The CDR3 DNA follows: TGTGCCATCAGTGAACGGGGTCCTAGGGAGACCCAGTACTTC. Its protein is CAISERGPRETQYF.

This clone showed up just a few times. The J gene is TRBJ2-2, the V gene TRBV7-3; 7 positions agree with TRBD2. V lost 2 bases and J lost 7; bases outside the gene matches: 10. CDR1 SGHTA and CDR2 FQGTGA come from the germline V gene. The CDR3 sequence is 16 residues long. CDR3 coding DNA: TGTGCCAGCAGCTTAGAGATGGCGGGAGATGGCGGGGAGCTGTTTTTT. The encoded protein is CASSLEMAGDGGELFF.

The table lists this clone with a few counts. The V and J genes are TRBV29-1 and TRBJ2-5, with TRBD2 as a possible D gene (6 bases). The CDR3 totals 13 residues. CDR1 is SQVTM, CDR2 ANQGSEA, per germline. The V end was cut by 6 bases, the J end by 4 bases, with 15 bases between. CDR3 coding DNA: TGCAGCGTGAGAAGGAGGGCCGGAGAGACCCAGTACTTC. Translated, it gives CSVRRRAGETQYF.

This clone was seen more than once but under ten times. The rearrangement uses TRBV7-9 and TRBJ2-7, with TRBD1 as a possible D gene (6 bases). The germline V and J ends were trimmed by 1 base and 1 base, with 11 bases remaining between them. Looked up from germline, CDR1 is SEHNR and CDR2 is FQNEAQ (reference sequence). The CDR3 totals 15 residues. The DNA for the CDR3 is TGTGCCAGCAGCTTAGAAGGGACAAGATCCTACGAGCAGTACTTC. Its protein is CASSLEGTRSYEQYF.

This clone turned up a few times. V and J are TRBV5-6 and TRBJ2-4; D perhaps matches TRBD1 (6 bases). V was cut by 4 bases and J by 0 bases, with 14 bases left in between. CDR1 and CDR2 (germline): SGHDT, YYEEEE. The CDR3 has 16 amino acids. The CDR3 reads CASSDPGHRAKNIQYF. The DNA for the CDR3 is TGTGCCAGCAGCGATCCGGGACACCGAGCCAAAAACATTCAGTACTTC.

This clone was observed a handful of times. V and J are TRBV28 and TRBJ2-5, with 8 bases matching TRBD1. Germline CDR1 MDHEN, CDR2 SYDVKM. Trimming removed 6 bases from V and 5 bases from J; junction bases left unmatched: 8. CDR3 length: 14 amino acids. CDR3 sequence (DNA): TGTGCCAGCAGGGAGACAGGGGTCTGGGAGACCCAGTACTTC. This sequence encodes CASRETGVWETQYF.

This clone was counted a few times. The chain links TRBV4-3 to TRBJ2-6; a weak D match, TRBD1 (6 bases). The CDR3 loop spans 18 amino acids. Trimming removed 0 bases from V and 0 bases from J, with 12 bases in between. The germline V gene has CDR1 LGHNA and CDR2 YSLEER. The CDR3 reads CASSQDQQGRSGANVLTF. The CDR3 DNA reads as TGCGCCAGCAGCCAAGATCAGCAGGGGCGCTCTGGGGCCAACGTCCTGACTTTC.

The gene calls are TRBV14 and TRBJ2-3; perhaps TRBD2 as D (6 bases). The CDR3 length is 14 residues. The germline V and J ends were trimmed by 2 bases and 3 bases, with 9 bases remaining between them. Germline V gene lookup returns CDR1 SGHDN and CDR2 FVKESK. The CDR3 DNA follows: TGTGCCAGCAGCCAACTAGCGTTGACAGATACGCAGTATTTT. This translates into CASSQLALTDTQYF.

There are a few counts of this clone. Relative to the germline gene, one junction end is altered; a read error may explain this. The V gene is TRBV7-7, the J gene TRBJ2-1; perhaps TRBD2 as D (5 bases). The germline CDR1 and CDR2 sequences are SSHAT and FNYEAQ (reference sequence). The CDR3 has 15 amino acids. The CDR3 nucleotides are TGTGCTAGCAGCTTAGCAACTAGCTCCTACAATGAGCAGTTCTTC. Translated, it gives CASSLATSSYNEQFF. Filled out from reference TRBV7-7 and TRBJ2-1, the complete variable domain reads GAGVSQSPRYKVTKRGQDVTLRCDPISSHATLYWYQQALGQGPEFLTYFNYEAQPDKSGLPSDRFSAERPEGSISTLTIQRTEQRDSAMYRCASSLATSSYNEQFFGPGTRLTVL.

This clone was seen a few times. V usage is TRBV6-5 and J usage is TRBJ1-2; possible D gene TRBD1, 5 bases. Germline V gives CDR1 MNHEY, CDR2 SVGAGI. The CDR3 length is 14 residues. The germline V and J ends were trimmed by 5 bases and 1 base, with 11 bases remaining between them. DNA for the CDR3: TGTGCCAGCAGTACCGGCGGGGGTAACTATGGCTACACCTTC. Its translation: CASSTGGGNYGYTF.

Regarding this clone: The sample contains more than one DNA sequence encoding this CDR3. The CDR3 DNA reads as TGCAGCGTCGGTGGCGGGGGGCAAGAGACCCAGTACTTC. This encodes CSVGGGGQETQYF. V and J are TRBV29-1 and TRBJ2-5; 8 nucleotides agree with TRBD2. The CDR3 runs to 13 residues. J lost 2 bases, V lost 6 bases, and 5 bases had no gene match. The germline V gene has CDR1 SQVTM and CDR2 ANQGSEA.

This chain joins TRBV7-2 and TRBJ2-5, with TRBD2 matching 11 bases. After removal of 2 bases from V and 5 bases from J, the junction contained 13 bases not matched to a gene. This CDR3 is 18 amino acids long. Germline lookup yields CDR1 SGHTA and CDR2 FQGNSA. CDR3 in DNA: TGTGCCAGCAGCTTACAAATAGCGGGAGGGCCGAGGCAGGAGACCCAGTACTTC. Translation: CASSLQIAGGPRQETQYF.

In its sample, this clone was seen a few times. This chain uses TRBV7-2 with TRBJ2-2; D is unresolved. The germline gives CDR1 SGHTA, CDR2 FQGNSA. The CDR3 is 15 residues long. Trimming removed 2 bases at V and 3 bases at J, with 10 bases between. In DNA, the CDR3 is TGTGCCAGCAGCTTAACGTACACCGACACCGGGGAGCTGTTTTTT. Amino acids: CASSLTYTDTGELFF.

This clone was detected a few times. The CDR3 loop reads CASSWAGLNTEAFF. DNA for the CDR3: TGCGCCAGCAGCTGGGCAGGGCTGAACACTGAAGCTTTCTTT. The genes are TRBV5-1 and TRBJ1-1; a weak D match, TRBD1 (5 bases). Germline lookup yields CDR1 SGHRS and CDR2 YFSETQ. CDR3 length equals 14 residues. Trimming removed 3 bases at V and 0 bases at J, with 9 bases between. Using reference TRBV5-1 and TRBJ1-1 for the parts outside the CDR3, the full variable domain is KAGVTQTPRYLIKTRGQQVTLSCSPISGHRSVSWYQQTPGQGLQFLFEYFSETQRNKGNFPGRFSGRQFSNSRSEMNVSTLELGDSALYLCASSWAGLNTEAFFGQGTRLTVV.

V usage is TRBV18 and J usage is TRBJ2-1; TRBD2 matches at 9 bases. The CDR3 has 15 residues. J was trimmed by 5 bases and V by 4 bases; bases with no gene match: 6. Germline lookup yields CDR1 KGHSH and CDR2 LQKENI. The CDR3 loop reads CASSLTSGYNNEQFF. The CDR3 nucleotides are TGTGCCAGCTCACTGACTAGCGGTTACAACAATGAGCAGTTCTTC.

This clone was recorded a few times. The V gene is TRBV30, the J gene TRBJ2-7; D may be TRBD1 (6 bases). The CDR3 has 15 residues. V was shortened by 1 base and J by 2 bases, with 15 bases between the two germline ends. Germline assignment: CDR1 GTSNPN and CDR2 SVGIG (reference sequence). CDR3 protein: CAWSGRTDWPYEQYF. The CDR3 bases are TGTGCCTGGAGTGGACGGACAGACTGGCCCTACGAGCAGTACTTC.

This clone has only a few counts. The CDR3 nucleotides read TGTGCCAGCTCACCAATTGAAGGGACAGTCAATCAGCCCCAGCATTTT. It codes for CASSPIEGTVNQPQHF. The J gene is TRBJ1-5, the V gene TRBV18, with TRBD1 matching over 7 bases. This CDR3 comprises 16 residues. J lost 3 bases, V lost 2 bases, and 7 bases had no gene match. Germline CDR1 reads KGHSH; CDR2 reads LQKENI.

In its sample, this clone was seen a few times. The rearrangement uses TRBV6-5 and TRBJ2-3, with a possible D match to TRBD2 (6 bases). Germline-derived CDR1 and CDR2 are MNHEY and SVGAGI. The V and J ends lost 6 bases and 4 bases respectively, with 17 bases between them. The CDR3 is 15 amino acids. CDR3 sequence: CASRVGLLRSDTQYF. The CDR3 DNA reads as TGTGCCAGCAGAGTGGGACTCCTCCGATCAGATACGCAGTATTTT.